The 20 T cell receptor beta chains below all came from one sample that was sequenced in a study of T cell clonality in common variable immunodeficiency. The data were produced by immunoSEQ multiplex PCR, yet TCRdb's version contains in-frame clones alone and is incomplete. The data show 25,000 to 35,000 clones, with none appearing a single time. The sequenced material came from peripheral blood mononuclear cells. The receptors come from a person aged 18-70 years in good health.

At least ten counts were recorded for this clone. The CDR3 goes on 3 residues after the read ends, and that part is filled in from the germline J gene. The rearrangement links TRBV6-1 to TRBJ2-3, with TRBD2 matching over 11 bases. This CDR3 region has 16 residues. Unmatched junction bases numbered 9, after V lost 4 bases and J lost 6 bases. The germline gives CDR1 MNHNS, CDR2 SASEGT. The CDR3 bases that were read are TGTGCCAGCAGTGCAACTATTAGCGGGAGGGGGGATACG. It encodes CASSATISGRGDT. From start to end, the CDR3 is CASSATISGRGDTQYF.

This clone has ten or more counts. The CDR3 end lies 3 residues beyond the end of the read and is filled in from the germline J gene. The J gene is TRBJ2-5, the V gene TRBV20-1, with 8 bases lining up with TRBD2. V was pared by 3 bases and J by 5 bases, with 5 bases of the junction left unmatched. Germline CDR1 DFQATT, CDR2 SNEGSKA (reference sequence). The CDR3 spans 13 residues. The CDR3 bases that were read are TGCAGTGCTAGCGGCGGGAGGATGGAGACC. It is translated as CSASGGRMET. The whole CDR3 protein reads CSASGGRMETQYF.

This clone was found a few times. Read data end 3 residues before the CDR3 end; the end is taken from the germline J gene. This chain connects TRBV7-2 to TRBJ2-2, with D maybe TRBD1 (6 bases). Germline V gene data show CDR1 as SGHTA and CDR2 as FQGNSA. The V end was cut by 3 bases, the J end by 1 base, with 9 bases between. This CDR3 comprises 15 residues. The part of the CDR3 DNA that was read is TGTGCCAGCAGCTTCAGGGGTGGGAACACCGGGGAG. Translated, it gives CASSFRGGNTGE. The whole CDR3 protein is CASSFRGGNTGELFF.

To note about this clone: Coverage ceases 3 residues before the CDR3 finishes, and the germline J gene fills in the end. The V gene is TRBV11-3, the J gene TRBJ2-7, with TRBD1 matching over 9 bases. The CDR3 is made up of 15 amino acids. With 8 bases clipped from V and 5 bases from J, the junction kept 13 bases outside the gene matches. The germline V gene encodes CDR1 SGHNT and CDR2 YENEEA. The CDR3 protein is CASAGQGLTLHEQYF. The CDR3 bases that were read are TGTGCCAGCGCGGGACAGGGATTAACTCTCCACGAG.

At least ten counts were recorded for this clone. The read terminates 3 residues before the CDR3 end, so the remaining end is supplied by the germline J gene. This sequence joins TRBV5-1 and TRBJ2-3; TRBD2 aligns across 8 bases. The CDR3 contains 17 residues. Losses at the gene ends were 4 bases for V and 0 bases for J; bases not matched to a gene: 10. CDR1 SGHRS and CDR2 YFSETQ come from the germline V gene. Incomplete CDR3 DNA: TGCGCCAGCAGCACAGGACTAGCAGACACTAGCACAGATACG. Residues: CASSTGLADTSTDT. From start to end, the CDR3 is CASSTGLADTSTDTQYF.

This clone was seen only a few times. The read halts 3 residues ahead of the CDR3 end, with the missing end drawn from the germline J gene. The chain couples TRBV7-9 to TRBJ1-4, with TRBD1 matching 8 bases. The CDR3 totals 14 residues. J was trimmed by 7 bases and V by 4 bases; bases with no gene match: 5. CDR1 is SEHNR and CDR2 is FQNEAQ in the germline V gene (reference sequence). The part of the CDR3 DNA that was read is TGTGCCAGCAGCTCGTCAGGGGGCCGTGAAAAA. Translated: CASSSSGGREK. The CDR3 reads in full as CASSSSGGREKLFF.

This clone was seen a handful of times. Read coverage stops 3 residues before the CDR3 terminus; the germline J gene supplies the remainder. The chain carries TRBV19 and TRBJ1-4, with a weak D call TRBD1 (6 bases). Germline-derived CDR1 and CDR2 are LNHDA and SQIVND (reference sequence). The CDR3 has 11 amino acids. CDR3 DNA (partial): TGTGCCAGTAGTGCCTACAGGGTA. This gives the protein CASSAYRV. The CDR3 as a whole reads CASSAYRVLFF.

Remarks on this clone: The CDR3 goes on 3 residues after the read ends, and that part is filled in from the germline J gene. The chain employs TRBV7-2 and TRBJ2-2; D remains unclear. The CDR3 consists of 15 residues. Germline V gene sequence: CDR1 SGHTA, CDR2 FQGNSA. The CDR3 is CASSLRHSYNSPLFF. The CDR3 bases that were read are TGTGCCAGCAGCTTACGACACTCCTATAATTCACCG.

This clone was counted between two and nine times. Partial CDR3 DNA: TGTGCCAGCAGTGAATTTACAGGGAAACCCTACGAG. This sequence encodes CASSEFTGKPYE. The full CDR3 is CASSEFTGKPYEQYF. The rearrangement uses TRBV2 and TRBJ2-7, with a possible D match to TRBD1 (6 bases). The CDR3 extends 3 residues past the end of the read, so its final part is completed from the germline J gene. The length of the CDR3 is 15 residues. Germline V lookup: CDR1 SNHLY, CDR2 FYNNEI. The germline V and J ends were trimmed by 2 bases and 2 bases, with 13 bases remaining between them. Drawing the rest from reference TRBV2 and TRBJ2-7, the complete variable domain is EPEVTQTPSHQVTQMGQEVILRCVPISNHLYFYWYRQILGQKVEFLVSFYNNEISEKSEIFDDQFSVERPDGSNFTLKIRSTKLEDSAMYFCASSEFTGKPYEQYFGPGTRLTVT.

This clone occurred many times. The read stops 3 residues short of the end of the CDR3; the missing end is completed from the germline J gene. This sequence joins TRBV18 and TRBJ1-2; 7 bases line up with TRBD1. V was clipped by 5 bases and J by 6 bases; unmatched bases: 9. This CDR3 has 14 residues. CDR1 and CDR2 from the germline V gene are KGHSH and LQKENI. CDR3 loop: CASSADRSTHGYTF. The sequenced part of the CDR3 DNA is TGTGCCAGCTCAGCGGACAGGTCGACCCATGGC.

This clone was found many times. Read coverage stops 3 residues before the CDR3 terminus; the germline J gene supplies the remainder. The V call is TRBV6-2 or TRBV6-3, the J call TRBJ2-1; 7 bases match TRBD2. J gave up 7 bases and V 7 bases, and 13 bases lay outside the gene matches. This CDR3 is built from 15 residues. Germline CDR1 is MNHEY and CDR2 is SVGEGT. The CDR3 is CASTDEGGSGNEQFF. Partial CDR3 DNA: TGTGCCAGCACCGACGAGGGCGGGAGTGGGAATGAG.

This clone was recorded at least ten times. Read coverage stops 3 residues before the CDR3 terminus; the germline J gene supplies the remainder. V is TRBV4-2 and J is TRBJ2-1; 13 bases align to TRBD2. Germline CDR1 LGHNA, CDR2 YNFKEQ. Trimming cost V 4 bases and J 0 bases; bases outside gene matches: 6. This CDR3 comprises 18 residues. The part of the CDR3 DNA that was read is TGTGCCAGCAGCCCACTAGCGGGAGGGATAAGCTCCTACAATGAG. Encoded protein: CASSPLAGGISSYNE. The full CDR3 sequence reads CASSPLAGGISSYNEQFF.

This clone was detected many times. The read ends 3 residues before the CDR3 terminus; that terminus is restored from the germline J gene. The J gene is TRBJ2-3, the V gene TRBV19, with 9 bases lining up with TRBD2. CDR1 is LNHDA, CDR2 SQIVND, per germline (reference sequence). This CDR3 region has 16 residues. V trimming: 5 bases; J trimming: 2 bases; junction bases outside the gene matches: 8. The CDR3 loop is CASSPWTSAYTDTQYF. The CDR3 bases that were read are TGTGCCAGTAGTCCTTGGACTAGCGCGTACACAGATACG.

The table lists this clone with many counts. Sequencing ends 3 residues short of the CDR3 end; the germline J gene provides the rest. The chain has TRBV20-1 and TRBJ2-7; 7 nucleotides agree with TRBD2. Germline values: CDR1 DFQATT, CDR2 SNEGSKA (reference sequence). This CDR3 is 13 amino acids long. The V and J ends lost 5 bases and 4 bases, in that order; junction bases with no gene match: 8. The CDR3 sequence is CSAAGTSEYEQYF. CDR3 bases read: TGCAGTGCTGCCGGCACTAGCGAGTACGAG.

With respect to this clone: The observed sequence ends 3 residues before the CDR3 terminus, with the missing tail filled in from the germline J gene. The chain links TRBV20-1 to TRBJ2-1; 11 bases align to TRBD2. Germline V CDR1 and CDR2: DFQATT, SNEGSKA (reference sequence). This CDR3 has 15 residues. After removal of 6 bases from V and 1 base from J, the junction contained 5 bases not matched to a gene. The CDR3 is CSARLAGRSYNEQFF. The sequenced part of the CDR3 DNA is TGCAGTGCAAGACTAGCGGGACGGTCCTACAATGAG.

The table lists this clone with many counts. With the read ending 3 residues before the CDR3 end, the germline J gene is used to fill in that end. The chain couples TRBV5-1 to TRBJ2-7; 12 bases match TRBD2. V was pared by 0 bases and J by 0 bases, with 10 bases of the junction left unmatched. The germline gives CDR1 SGHRS, CDR2 YFSETQ. The CDR3 length is 19 residues. The CDR3 region is CASSLDTGLAGPYSYEQYF. The CDR3 bases that were read are TGCGCCAGCAGCTTGGACACGGGACTAGCGGGCCCCTACTCCTACGAG.

By sample share, this clone is medium-sized. The DNA ends 3 residues before the CDR3 does, and the rest of the CDR3 is filled in from the germline J gene. The gene calls are TRBV30 and TRBJ2-3, with TRBD2 matching over 12 bases. Germline CDR1 reads GTSNPN; CDR2 reads SVGIG (reference sequence). The trim removed 1 base at V and 4 bases at J, leaving 0 bases unmatched. This CDR3 is built from 14 residues. CDR3 residues: CAWSGLAGADTQYF. CDR3 DNA (partial): TGTGCCTGGAGTGGACTAGCGGGAGCAGATACG.

Comment on this clone: The CDR3 end is not reached by the read, which stops 3 residues before it; the germline J gene fills it in. J is TRBJ2-1 and V is TRBV6-4; 12 positions match TRBD2. CDR1 is MRHNA, CDR2 SNTAGT, per germline. This CDR3 has 13 amino acids. Trimming cost V 11 bases and J 9 bases; bases outside gene matches: 8. The CDR3 reads CAVRLAGVIEQFF. The CDR3 DNA, read in part, is TGTGCCGTAAGACTAGCGGGAGTGATTGAG.

As for this clone: The CDR3 end lies 3 residues beyond the end of the read and is filled in from the germline J gene. The gene calls are TRBV7-9 and TRBJ2-1; 14 bases map to TRBD2. The CDR3 is 15 residues long. V dropped 5 bases and J dropped 7; count of bases not matched to a gene: 4. Germline CDR1 is SEHNR and CDR2 is FQNEAQ (reference sequence). The CDR3 spells CASSAGTSGSNEQFF. The sequenced CDR3 bases are TGTGCCAGCAGCGCAGGGACTAGCGGGAGTAATGAG. Full variable domain (outside the CDR3, taken from reference TRBV7-9 and TRBJ2-1): DTGVSQNPRHKITKRGQNVTFRCDPISEHNRLYWYRQTLGQGPEFLTYFQNEAQLEKSRLLSDRFSAERPKGSFSTLEIQRTEQGDSAMYLCASSAGTSGSNEQFFGPGTRLTVL.

This clone was detected ten times or more. The sequence runs out 3 residues before the end of the CDR3; the remainder is reconstructed from the germline J gene. The rearrangement uses TRBV19 and TRBJ2-7, with 12 bases aligning to TRBD1. Germline loops: CDR1 LNHDA, CDR2 SQIVND (reference sequence). The CDR3 extends over 16 amino acids. V shed 5 bases, J shed 3 bases, and the junction held 8 bases outside the gene matches. The CDR3 is CASSQGTGGAYYEQYF. CDR3 bases read: TGTGCCAGTAGTCAGGGGACAGGGGGCGCGTACTACGAG. Full variable domain (remainder filled in from reference TRBV19 and TRBJ2-7): DGGITQSPKYLFRKEGQNVTLSCEQNLNHDAMYWYRQDPGQGLRLIYYSQIVNDFQKGDIAEGYSVSREKKESFPLTVTSAQKNPTAFYLCASSQGTGGAYYEQYFGPGTRLTVT.